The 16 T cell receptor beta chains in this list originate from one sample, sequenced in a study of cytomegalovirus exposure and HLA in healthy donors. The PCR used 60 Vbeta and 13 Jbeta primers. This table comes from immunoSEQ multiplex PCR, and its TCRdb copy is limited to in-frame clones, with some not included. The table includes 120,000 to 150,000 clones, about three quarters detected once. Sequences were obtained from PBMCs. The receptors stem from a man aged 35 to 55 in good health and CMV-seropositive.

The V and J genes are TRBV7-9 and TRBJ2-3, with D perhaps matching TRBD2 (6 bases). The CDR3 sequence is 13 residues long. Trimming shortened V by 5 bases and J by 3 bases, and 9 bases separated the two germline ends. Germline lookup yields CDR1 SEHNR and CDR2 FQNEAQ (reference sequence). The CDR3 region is CASSRRETDTQYF. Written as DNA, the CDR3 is TGTGCCAGCAGCCGCCGGGAGACAGATACGCAGTATTTT.

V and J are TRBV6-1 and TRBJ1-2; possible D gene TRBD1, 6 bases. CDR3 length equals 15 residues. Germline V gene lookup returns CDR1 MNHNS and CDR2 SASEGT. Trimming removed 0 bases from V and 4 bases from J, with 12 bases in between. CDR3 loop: CASSEAGGRSYGYTF. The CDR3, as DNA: TGTGCCAGCAGTGAAGCAGGGGGACGGAGCTATGGCTACACCTTC.

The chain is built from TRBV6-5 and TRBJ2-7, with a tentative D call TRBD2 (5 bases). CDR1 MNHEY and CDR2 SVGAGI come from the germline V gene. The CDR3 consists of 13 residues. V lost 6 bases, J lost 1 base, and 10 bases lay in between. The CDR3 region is CASRREISYEQYF. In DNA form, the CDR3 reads TGTGCCAGCAGGAGGGAGATATCCTACGAGCAGTACTTC.

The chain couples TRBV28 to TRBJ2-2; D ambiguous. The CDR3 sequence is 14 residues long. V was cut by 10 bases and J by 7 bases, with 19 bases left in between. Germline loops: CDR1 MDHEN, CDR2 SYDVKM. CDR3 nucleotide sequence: TGTGCCACAGAGCTCAGGATCTCTGGCGGGGAGCTGTTTTTT. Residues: CATELRISGGELFF.

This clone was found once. CDR3 protein: CASSRTGRAEAFF. In DNA, the CDR3 is TGTGCCAGCAGCCGGACAGGGAGGGCTGAAGCTTTCTTT. The chain combines TRBV7-6 with TRBJ1-1; TRBD1 aligns across 8 bases. Trimming removed 5 bases from V and 6 bases from J; junction bases left unmatched: 5. From germline, CDR1 is SGHVS and CDR2 FNYEAQ. CDR3 size: 13 residues.

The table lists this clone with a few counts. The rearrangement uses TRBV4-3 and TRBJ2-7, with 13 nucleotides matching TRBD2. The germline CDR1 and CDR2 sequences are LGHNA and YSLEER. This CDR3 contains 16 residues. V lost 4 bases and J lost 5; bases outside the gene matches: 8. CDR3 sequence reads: CASSPRTSGSADEQYF. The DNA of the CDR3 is TGCGCCAGCAGCCCCAGGACTAGCGGGAGCGCCGACGAGCAGTACTTC.

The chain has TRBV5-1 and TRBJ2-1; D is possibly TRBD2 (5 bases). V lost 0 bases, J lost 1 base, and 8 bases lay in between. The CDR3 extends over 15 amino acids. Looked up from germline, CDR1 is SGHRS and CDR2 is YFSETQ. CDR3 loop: CASSLVEESYNEQFF. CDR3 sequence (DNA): TGCGCCAGCAGCTTGGTGGAGGAATCCTACAATGAGCAGTTCTTC.

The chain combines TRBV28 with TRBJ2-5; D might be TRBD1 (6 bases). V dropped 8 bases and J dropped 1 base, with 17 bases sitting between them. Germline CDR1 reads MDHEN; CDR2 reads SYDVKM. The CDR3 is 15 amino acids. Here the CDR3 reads CASGDGGQLQETQYF. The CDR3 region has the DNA TGTGCCAGCGGCGACGGCGGACAGCTCCAAGAGACCCAGTACTTC.

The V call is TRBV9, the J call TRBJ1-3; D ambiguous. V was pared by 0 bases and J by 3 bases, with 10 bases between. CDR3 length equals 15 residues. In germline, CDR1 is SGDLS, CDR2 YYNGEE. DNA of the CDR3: TGTGCCAGCAGCGTAGACATCTTAAGTGGAAACACCATATATTTT. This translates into CASSVDILSGNTIYF.

In nucleotides, the CDR3 is TGTGCCAGCAGTGACGCCGGGACAGGATTTCACGAGCAGTACTTC. This encodes CASSDAGTGFHEQYF. The chain uses TRBV25-1 and TRBJ2-7; 8 bases map to TRBD1. Trimming at V came to 3 bases and at J to 5 bases, leaving 9 bases not matched to a gene. CDR1 MGHDK and CDR2 SYGVNS come from the germline V gene. The CDR3 is made up of 15 amino acids.

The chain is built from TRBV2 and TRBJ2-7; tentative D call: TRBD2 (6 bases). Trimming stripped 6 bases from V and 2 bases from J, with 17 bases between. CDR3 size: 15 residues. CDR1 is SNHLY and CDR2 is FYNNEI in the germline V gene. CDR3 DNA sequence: TGTGCCAGCAGGGACGGGAGAGCGCCAACCTACGAGCAGTACTTC. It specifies CASRDGRAPTYEQYF.

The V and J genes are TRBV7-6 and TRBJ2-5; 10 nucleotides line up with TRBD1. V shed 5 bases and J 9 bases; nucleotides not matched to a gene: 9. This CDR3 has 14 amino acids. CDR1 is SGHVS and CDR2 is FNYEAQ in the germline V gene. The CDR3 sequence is CASSPLQGTGAQYF. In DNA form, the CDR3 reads TGTGCCAGCAGCCCGCTACAGGGGACAGGGGCCCAGTACTTC.

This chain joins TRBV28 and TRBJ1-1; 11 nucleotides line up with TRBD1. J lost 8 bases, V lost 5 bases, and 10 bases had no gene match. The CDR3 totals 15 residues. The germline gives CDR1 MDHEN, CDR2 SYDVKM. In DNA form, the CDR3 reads TGTGCCAGCAGTATTGGACAGGGGGCCATTCTCGAAGCTTTCTTT. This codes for CASSIGQGAILEAFF.

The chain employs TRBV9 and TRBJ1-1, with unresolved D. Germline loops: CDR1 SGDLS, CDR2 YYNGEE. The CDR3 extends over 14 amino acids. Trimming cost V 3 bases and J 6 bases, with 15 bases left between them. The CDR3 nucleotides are TGTGCCAGCAGCGGGGGAGTGGAAGTATCTGAAGCTTTCTTT. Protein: CASSGGVEVSEAFF.

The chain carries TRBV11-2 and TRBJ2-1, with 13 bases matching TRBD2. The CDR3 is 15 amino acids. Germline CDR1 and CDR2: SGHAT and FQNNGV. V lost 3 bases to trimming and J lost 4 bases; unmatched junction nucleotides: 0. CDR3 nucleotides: TGTGCCAGCAGCTTGGGACTAGCGGGATACAATGAGCAGTTCTTC. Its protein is CASSLGLAGYNEQFF.

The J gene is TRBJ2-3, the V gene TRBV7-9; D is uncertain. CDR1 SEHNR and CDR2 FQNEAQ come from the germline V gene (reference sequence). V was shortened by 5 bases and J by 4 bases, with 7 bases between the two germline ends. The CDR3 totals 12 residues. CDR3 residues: CASSPRADTQYF. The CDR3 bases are TGTGCCAGCAGCCCACGAGCAGATACGCAGTATTTT.